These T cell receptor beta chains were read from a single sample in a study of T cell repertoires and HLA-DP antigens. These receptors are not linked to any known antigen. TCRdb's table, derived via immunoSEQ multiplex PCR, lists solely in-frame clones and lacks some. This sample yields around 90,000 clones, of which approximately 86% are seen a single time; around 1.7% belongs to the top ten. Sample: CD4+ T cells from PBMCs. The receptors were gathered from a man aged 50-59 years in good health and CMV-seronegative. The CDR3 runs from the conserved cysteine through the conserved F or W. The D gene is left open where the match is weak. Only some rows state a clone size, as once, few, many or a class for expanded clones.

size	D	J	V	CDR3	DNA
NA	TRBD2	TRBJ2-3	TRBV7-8	CASSLRPSGGDTQYF	TGTGCCAGCAGCTTACGGCCTAGCGGGGGGGATACGCAGTATTTT
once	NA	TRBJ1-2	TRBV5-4	CASTFAGNPNYGYTF	TGTGCCAGCACCTTTGCAGGGAATCCTAACTATGGCTACACCTTC
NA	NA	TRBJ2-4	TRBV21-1	CASSKVPRLSIAKNIQYF	TGTGCCAGCAGCAAAGTCCCCAGGCTTTCAATCGCCAAAAACATTCAGTACTTC
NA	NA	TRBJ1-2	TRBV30	CAGTPPGTVYGYTF	TGTGCCGGTACGCCGCCAGGGACTGTCTATGGCTACACCTTC
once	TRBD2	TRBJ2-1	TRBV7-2	CASSLPGGYNEQFF	TGTGCCAGCAGCTTACCGGGGGGATACAATGAGCAGTTCTTC
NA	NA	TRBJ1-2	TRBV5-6	CASSTYRANYGYTF	TGTGCCAGCAGCACATACAGGGCTAACTATGGCTACACCTTC
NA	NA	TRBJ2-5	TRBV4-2	CASSQENSGRETQYF	TGTGCCAGCAGCCAAGAGAACTCAGGGAGGGAGACCCAGTACTTC
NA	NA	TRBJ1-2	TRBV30	CAVRPSYGYTF	TGTGCCGTACGGCCAAGCTATGGCTACACCTTC
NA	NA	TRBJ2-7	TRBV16	CASSQSGQGSYEQYF	TGTGCCAGCAGCCAAAGCGGCCAGGGTTCCTACGAGCAGTACTTC
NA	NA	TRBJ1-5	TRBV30	CAWSQGIGQPQHF	TGTGCCTGGAGCCAGGGAATAGGGCAGCCCCAGCATTTT
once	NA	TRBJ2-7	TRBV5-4	CASSLAGWDYEQYF	TGTGCCAGCAGCTTGGCCGGGTGGGACTACGAGCAGTACTTC
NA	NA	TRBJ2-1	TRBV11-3	CASSLVYWQFF	TGTGCCAGCAGCTTAGTCTACTGGCAGTTCTTC
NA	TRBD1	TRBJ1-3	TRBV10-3	CAIKTGAGNTIYF	TGTGCCATCAAGACAGGGGCTGGAAACACCATATATTTT
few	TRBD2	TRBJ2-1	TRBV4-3	CASSRWASGASYNEQFF	TGCGCCAGCAGCCGCTGGGCTAGCGGGGCCTCCTACAATGAGCAGTTCTTC
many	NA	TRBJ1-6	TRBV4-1	CASSQVWTYSYNSPLHF	TGCGCCAGCAGCCAAGTCTGGACATACTCCTATAATTCACCCCTCCACTTT
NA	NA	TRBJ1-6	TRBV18	CASSPVGVGYNSPLHF	TGTGCCAGCTCACCTGTAGGGGTTGGGTATAATTCACCCCTCCACTTT